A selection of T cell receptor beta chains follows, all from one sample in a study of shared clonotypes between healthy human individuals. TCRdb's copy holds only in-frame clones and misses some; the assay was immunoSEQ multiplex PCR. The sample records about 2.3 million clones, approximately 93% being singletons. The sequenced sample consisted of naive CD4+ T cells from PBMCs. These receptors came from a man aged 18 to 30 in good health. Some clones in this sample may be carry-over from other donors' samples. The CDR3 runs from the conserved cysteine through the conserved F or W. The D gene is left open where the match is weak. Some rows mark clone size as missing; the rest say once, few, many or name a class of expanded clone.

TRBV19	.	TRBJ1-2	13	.	TGTGCCAGTAGTCCCGTTACAGGGAATGGCTACACCTTC	CASSPVTGNGYTF
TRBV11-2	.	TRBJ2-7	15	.	TGTGCCAGCAGCCGAACCTTCGGCAAAACCTACGAGCAGTACTTC	CASSRTFGKTYEQYF
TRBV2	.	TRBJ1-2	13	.	TGTGCCAGCAGCGTCCGGGCCACCCTTGGCTACACCTTC	CASSVRATLGYTF
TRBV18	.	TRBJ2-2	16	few	TGTGCCAGCTCACCGATACGACAGACTACACCCGGGGAGCTGTTTTTT	CASSPIRQTTPGELFF
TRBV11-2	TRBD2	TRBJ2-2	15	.	TGTGCCAGCAGGGCTAGCGGGAGCCGCACCGGGGAGCTGTTTTTT	CASRASGSRTGELFF
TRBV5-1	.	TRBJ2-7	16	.	TGCGCCAGCAGCTTGGAATTGGGCCCAACCGGGACACAGCAGTACTTC	CASSLELGPTGTQQYF
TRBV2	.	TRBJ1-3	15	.	TGTGCCAGCACCATAGAGGCAAAGTCTGGAAACACCATATATTTT	CASTIEAKSGNTIYF
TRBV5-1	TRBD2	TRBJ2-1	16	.	TGCGCCAGCAGCCCCCCGAGCGGGAGCTCCTACAATGAGCAGTTCTTC	CASSPPSGSSYNEQFF
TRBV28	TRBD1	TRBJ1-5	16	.	TGTGCCAGCAGTTTAAACAGGGGACATGGGGATCAGCCCCAGCATTTT	CASSLNRGHGDQPQHF
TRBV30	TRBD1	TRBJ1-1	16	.	TGTGCCTGGAGCGAAAGGTACAGGGGGCGAAACACTGAAGCTTTCTTT	CAWSERYRGRNTEAFF
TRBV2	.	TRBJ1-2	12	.	TGTGCCAGCCGGTATTCAGGGGACGGCTACACCTTC	CASRYSGDGYTF
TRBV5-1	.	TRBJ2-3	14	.	TGCGCCAGCAGCTTTGGCGGAGGCACAGATACGCAGTATTTT	CASSFGGGTDTQYF
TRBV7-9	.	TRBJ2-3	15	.	TGTGCCAGCAGCTTAACACACTCTCCCACAGATACGCAGTATTTT	CASSLTHSPTDTQYF
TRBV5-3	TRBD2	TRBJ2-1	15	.	TGTGCCAGAAGCTTTCCCAGCGGGAGGAGCAATGAGCAGTTCTTC	CARSFPSGRSNEQFF
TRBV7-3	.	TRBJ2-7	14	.	TGTGCCAGCAGCTTAATGGGTAGCGTGGGGGAGCAGTACTTC	CASSLMGSVGEQYF
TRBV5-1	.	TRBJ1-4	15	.	TGCGCCAGCAGCCCCGGGGTCACAACTAATGAAAAACTGTTTTTT	CASSPGVTTNEKLFF
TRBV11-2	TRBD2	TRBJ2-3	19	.	TGTGCCAGCAGCTTAGCGCCGGTACTGGGCGGGAGGGTCACAGATACGCAGTATTTT	CASSLAPVLGGRVTDTQYF
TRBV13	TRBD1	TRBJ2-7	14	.	TGTGCCAGCAGCTTACAGGGGGTTCACTACGAGCAGTACTTC	CASSLQGVHYEQYF
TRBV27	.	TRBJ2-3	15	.	TGTGCCAGCAGCCGGGATCAAGCTCGAGGAGATACGCAGTATTTT	CASSRDQARGDTQYF